The clone carrying this T cell receptor beta chain was picked up many times. Its antigen is unknown. CDR3 length equals 14 residues. V was clipped by 3 bases and J by 7 bases; unmatched bases: 4. The sample originates from a study of CD8 T cells in ankylosing spondylitis. The study, taken as a whole, reports: Disease-associated clonotypes exhibited CD8+ identity and were relatively infrequent in peripheral blood. Some motif variants had been reported before (in reactive arthritis synovial fluid and blood).

Each CDR3 protein is one row after TCRdb ran MiXCR on the 5' RACE reads. Of some 130,000 distinct CDR3 sequences listed, around 15% were seen once; the top ten hold around 3%. The receptor's source is a female donor with ankylosing spondylitis or in good health (not recorded which). The specimen was blood, either unsorted or a sorted T cell fraction (not recorded which). V is TRBV12-3 or TRBV12-4 and J is TRBJ1-5; the match to TRBD1 covers 9 bases. CDR3 nucleotides: TGTGCCAGCAGTTTTGGGGACAGGGCACAGCCCCAGCATTTT. Translated: CASSFGDRAQPQHF.